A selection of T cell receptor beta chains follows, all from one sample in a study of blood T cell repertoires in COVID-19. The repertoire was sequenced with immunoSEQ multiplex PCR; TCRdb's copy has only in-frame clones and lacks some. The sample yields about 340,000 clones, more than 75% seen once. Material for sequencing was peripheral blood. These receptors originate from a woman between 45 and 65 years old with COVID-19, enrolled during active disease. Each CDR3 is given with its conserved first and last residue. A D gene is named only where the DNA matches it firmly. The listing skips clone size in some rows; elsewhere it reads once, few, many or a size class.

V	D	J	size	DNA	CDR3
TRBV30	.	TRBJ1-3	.	TGTGCCTGGAGTGTAGGTGTGTTCGGGTCCAACTCTGGAAACACCATATATTTT	CAWSVGVFGSNSGNTIYF
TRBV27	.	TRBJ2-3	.	TGTGCCAGTTCGATTCAGGGGTTTTACACAGATACGCAGTATTTT	CASSIQGFYTDTQYF
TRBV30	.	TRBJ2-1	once	TGTGCCTGGAGACCCGGGACTGCGATGGAGTTCTTC	CAWRPGTAMEFF
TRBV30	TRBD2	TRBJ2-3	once	TGTGCCTGGAGTGTCCGCGGGAGTTGGCCAGATACGCAGTATTTT	CAWSVRGSWPDTQYF
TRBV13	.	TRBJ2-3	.	TGTGCCAGCAGCCTGGGAGACGCTGATACGCAGTATTTT	CASSLGDADTQYF
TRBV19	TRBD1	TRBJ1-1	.	TGTGCCAGTAGTATCCTGGGCACAGGGGGCAACACTGAAGCTTTCTTT	CASSILGTGGNTEAFF
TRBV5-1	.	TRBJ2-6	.	TGCGCCAGCAGCCGCAGAAGCCAGGGGAATTTCGCTTACTCTGGGGCCAACGTCCTGACTTTC	CASSRRSQGNFAYSGANVLTF
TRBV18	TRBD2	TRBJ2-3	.	TGTGCCAGCCCAGCGGGAGAGAACACAGATACGCAGTATTTT	CASPAGENTDTQYF
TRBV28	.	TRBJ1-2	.	TGTGCCAGCAGTTTACGCTGGGGGGAGGGCTACACCTTC	CASSLRWGEGYTF
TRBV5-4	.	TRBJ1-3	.	TGTGCCAGCAGCCCGGGGGGTCCTGGAAACACCATATATTTT	CASSPGGPGNTIYF
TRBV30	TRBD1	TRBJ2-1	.	TGTGCCTGGAGTCCCGGACAGGGTATTGTCTCTGAGCAGTTCTTC	CAWSPGQGIVSEQFF
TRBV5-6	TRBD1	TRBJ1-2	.	TGTGCCAGCACCTGGACAGGGGGCATCTATGGCTACACCTTC	CASTWTGGIYGYTF
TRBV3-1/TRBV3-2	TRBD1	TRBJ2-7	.	TGTGCCAGCAGCCAGTCGCGTGGGACAGGGTCCGAGCAGTACTTC	CASSQSRGTGSEQYF
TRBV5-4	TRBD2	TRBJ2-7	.	TGTGCCAGCAGCTTGCGACTAGCGGGAGCTTACGAGCAGTACTTC	CASSLRLAGAYEQYF
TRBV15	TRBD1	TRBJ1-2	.	TGTGCCACCAGCAGAGTTAGGAGACAGGGGGCTTTCGGCGGCTACACCTTC	CATSRVRRQGAFGGYTF
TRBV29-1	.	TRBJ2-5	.	TGCAGCGTCCAGGGCCCCCGGACCCAGTACTTC	CSVQGPRTQYF
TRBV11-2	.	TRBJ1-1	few	TGTGCCAGCAGCTTTGGTACCGGTGAAGCTTTCTTT	CASSFGTGEAFF
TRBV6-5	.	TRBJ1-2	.	TGTGCCAGCAGTAGGACAGACGGGGGCTACACCTTC	CASSRTDGGYTF
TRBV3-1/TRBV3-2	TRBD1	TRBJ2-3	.	TGTGCCAGCAGCCAACCGGGACAGGGTAGTACGCAGTATTTT	CASSQPGQGSTQYF
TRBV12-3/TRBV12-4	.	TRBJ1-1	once	TGTGCCAGCAGTTTACGCGGGGAGGCGGAAGCTTTCTTT	CASSLRGEAEAFF
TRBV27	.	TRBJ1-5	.	TGTGCCAGCAGTTTAAGGGGTAGCAATCAGCCCCAGCATTTT	CASSLRGSNQPQHF
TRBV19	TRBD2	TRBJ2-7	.	TGTGCCAGTAGTACCCTAGCGGGAGGGTCACGAGAGCAGTACTTC	CASSTLAGGSREQYF
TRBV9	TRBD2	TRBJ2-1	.	TGTGCCAGCAGCCTCAGCGGGAGCTTCTACAATGAGCAGTTCTTC	CASSLSGSFYNEQFF